Listed here are 13 T cell receptor beta chains from one sample, sequenced in a study of cytomegalovirus exposure and HLA in healthy donors (dated by TCRdb to 2016 to 2017). The library was made by the immunoSEQ multiplex PCR assay. For the multiplex PCR, a mixture combining 60 forward primers for TCR Vbeta segments and 13 reverse primers for TCR Jbeta segments was used. TCRdb re-hosts the immuneACCESS table, in-frame sequences only. Its copies lack some clones; in the studies checked, an unresolved V gene accounts for under half of them, and the cause for the rest is not known. Recorded for this sample are approximately 110,000 clones; approximately 80% of them occurred a single time. The leading ten clones occupy roughly 4% of the sample. Sequenced material: PBMCs. The source of these receptors is a human donor in good health.

The sample holds one count of this clone. The chain recombines TRBV5-8 with TRBJ2-7; D is uncertain. The V and J ends lost 0 bases and 1 base respectively, with 11 bases between them. The length of the CDR3 is 15 residues. Germline CDR1 SGHTS, CDR2 YDEGEE. This CDR3 is CASSLGIIVSYEQYF. The CDR3 DNA follows: TGTGCCAGCAGCTTGGGTATTATTGTGTCCTACGAGCAGTACTTC.

This clone was observed once. V is TRBV6-5 and J is TRBJ2-7; TRBD2 agrees at 7 bases. Germline CDR1 reads MNHEY; CDR2 reads SVGAGI. There are 12 residues in the CDR3. CDR3: CAVWGGTYEQYF. The CDR3 bases are TGTGCTGTCTGGGGGGGAACCTACGAGCAGTACTTC.

The chain is built from TRBV27 and TRBJ1-2; 8 bases agree with TRBD1. Germline CDR1 and CDR2: MNHEY and SMNVEV (reference sequence). The ends lost 0 bases at V and 7 bases at J; junction bases unmatched: 10. The CDR3 extends over 16 amino acids. The CDR3 DNA is TGTGCCAGCAGTTTATCTGGACAGGGCCCCTTTTTTGGCTACACCTTC. Its protein product is CASSLSGQGPFFGYTF.

The chain couples TRBV11-3 to TRBJ2-3, with TRBD2 matching over 16 bases. This CDR3 is 19 amino acids long. Germline CDR1 and CDR2: SGHNT and YENEEA. The V gene end was trimmed by 5 bases and the J gene end by 3 bases; junction bases not matched to a gene: 11. Here the CDR3 DNA reads TGTGCCAGCAGCCCAGTACCGGGACTAGCGGGAGGGCAGACAGATACGCAGTATTTT. Protein product: CASSPVPGLAGGQTDTQYF.

The chain recombines TRBV28 with TRBJ1-2; TRBD1 might be the D (5 bases). Germline V gene sequence: CDR1 MDHEN, CDR2 SYDVKM. This CDR3 has 13 residues. The V end was cut by 10 bases, the J end by 6 bases, with 18 bases between. Written as DNA, the CDR3 is TGTGCCACCCGGGACTCCCCGGGTGATGGCTACACCTTC. Residues: CATRDSPGDGYTF.

The chain recombines TRBV18 with TRBJ2-4; 8 bases are a match to TRBD1. The germline CDR1 and CDR2 sequences are KGHSH and LQKENI. The CDR3 spans 13 residues. The V segment lost 6 bases and the J segment 6 bases; nucleotides outside the gene matches: 4. CDR3 DNA: TGTGCCAGCTCCTCGGGACAGGCAAACATTCAGTACTTC. Translation: CASSSGQANIQYF.

The chain employs TRBV6-1 and TRBJ1-5; D is unresolved. Trimming left V 4 bases short and J 3 bases short, with 10 bases between. The CDR3 runs 14 residues. Germline V lookup: CDR1 MNHNS, CDR2 SASEGT. The CDR3 spells CASSGGVSNQPQHF. For the CDR3, the DNA is TGTGCCAGCAGTGGAGGAGTTTCCAATCAGCCCCAGCATTTT.

The CDR3 is CASSTPFSGGTYNEQFF. CDR3 DNA sequence: TGTGCCAGCAGCACCCCCTTTAGCGGGGGAACCTACAATGAGCAGTTCTTC. V and J are TRBV5-4 and TRBJ2-1, with 9 bases aligning to TRBD2. The J segment lost 2 bases and the V segment lost 4 bases, leaving 10 bases of the junction unmatched. This CDR3 has 17 residues. Germline V CDR1 and CDR2: SGHNT, YYREEE (reference sequence).

The table lists this clone with a few counts. This rearrangement joins TRBV6-1 to TRBJ2-3; TRBD1 is a possible D gene (5 bases). This CDR3 contains 15 residues. Trimming stripped 1 base from V and 0 bases from J, with 8 bases between. The germline V gene encodes CDR1 MNHNS and CDR2 SASEGT. The CDR3 region is CASSEVQGSTDTQYF. The CDR3 nucleotides read TGTGCCAGCAGTGAAGTCCAGGGAAGCACAGATACGCAGTATTTT.

The chain uses TRBV27 and TRBJ1-5; weak D call: TRBD1 (6 bases). With 1 base removed from V and 4 bases from J, the gap between germline ends came to 8 bases. From germline, CDR1 is MNHEY and CDR2 SMNVEV (reference sequence). CDR3 length equals 14 residues. This CDR3 reads CASSLFRGNQPQHF. In DNA, the CDR3 is TGTGCCAGCAGTTTATTCAGGGGTAATCAGCCCCAGCATTTT.

The chain links TRBV28 to TRBJ2-3; perhaps TRBD2 as D (5 bases). Germline V gives CDR1 MDHEN, CDR2 SYDVKM. The CDR3 is 13 residues long. Trimming left V 6 bases short and J 2 bases short, with 9 bases between. For the CDR3, the DNA is TGTGCCAGCAGGGAGGACGTCACAGATACGCAGTATTTT. Its translation is CASREDVTDTQYF.

The chain couples TRBV4-1 to TRBJ2-2, with D hard to call. Germline V gene data show CDR1 as MGHRA and CDR2 as YSYEKL. This CDR3 has 17 residues. V lost 3 bases, J lost 0 bases, and 14 bases lay in between. The CDR3 bases are TGCGCCAGCAGCCACCCAAGTGAGTTCGCGAACACCGGGGAGCTGTTTTTT. Its translation: CASSHPSEFANTGELFF.

This sequence joins TRBV7-9 and TRBJ1-4; 7 bases map to TRBD1. CDR3 length: 16 residues. V gave up 1 base and J gave up 5 bases; unmatched junction bases: 7. CDR1 and CDR2 from the germline V gene are SEHNR and FQNEAQ (reference sequence). The CDR3 sequence is CASSLETGRKNEKLFF. CDR3 coding DNA: TGTGCCAGCAGCTTAGAGACAGGGAGGAAAAATGAAAAACTGTTTTTT.